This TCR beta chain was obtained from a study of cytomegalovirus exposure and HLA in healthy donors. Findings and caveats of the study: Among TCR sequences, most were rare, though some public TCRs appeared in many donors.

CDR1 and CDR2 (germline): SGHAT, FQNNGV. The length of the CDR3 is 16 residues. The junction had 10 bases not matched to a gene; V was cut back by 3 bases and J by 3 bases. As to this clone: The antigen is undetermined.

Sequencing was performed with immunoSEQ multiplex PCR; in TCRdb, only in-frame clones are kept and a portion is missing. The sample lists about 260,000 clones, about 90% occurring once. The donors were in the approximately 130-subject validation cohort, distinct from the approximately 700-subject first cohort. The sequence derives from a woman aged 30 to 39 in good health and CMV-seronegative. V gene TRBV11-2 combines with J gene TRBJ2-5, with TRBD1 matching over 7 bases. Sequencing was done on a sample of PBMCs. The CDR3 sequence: CASSLQSGTAKETQYF. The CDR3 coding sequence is TGTGCCAGCAGCTTGCAATCTGGGACAGCCAAAGAGACCCAGTACTTC.